One and the same sample provided the 18 T cell receptor beta chains below, sequenced in a study of cytomegalovirus exposure and HLA in healthy donors. The PCR ran on 60 Vbeta and 13 Jbeta primers. The repertoire was sequenced with immunoSEQ multiplex PCR; TCRdb's copy has only in-frame clones and lacks some. This sample has around 67,000 clones, with around 61% found just once. The sequencing input was PBMCs. These receptors came from a woman in her forties or fifties in good health and CMV-seronegative.

In nucleotides, the CDR3 is TGTGCCAGCAGCGTAGAGGGCGGGGAGTCCCTATCCCTCCACTTT. Protein product: CASSVEGGESLSLHF. This rearrangement joins TRBV9 to TRBJ1-6; no definite D call. From germline, CDR1 is SGDLS and CDR2 YYNGEE. CDR3 length equals 15 residues. Trimming left V 0 bases short and J 14 bases short, with 18 bases between.

The gene calls are TRBV6-6 and TRBJ1-1; D is undetermined. The CDR3 totals 13 residues. Germline V gene data show CDR1 as MNHNY and CDR2 as SVGAGI (reference sequence). Trimming removed 5 bases at V and 1 base at J, with 8 bases between. The CDR3 bases are TGTGCCAGCAGTCCCCGACAGAACACTGAAGCTTTCTTT. It is translated as CASSPRQNTEAFF.

This clone was counted only a few times. This chain joins TRBV7-2 and TRBJ2-2, with TRBD1 identical over 7 bases. Germline lookup yields CDR1 SGHTA and CDR2 FQGNSA. This CDR3 spans 13 amino acids. The ends lost 5 bases at V and 6 bases at J; junction bases unmatched: 3. The chain's CDR3 is CASSTQGAGELFF. DNA for the CDR3: TGTGCCAGCAGCACCCAGGGGGCCGGGGAGCTGTTTTTT. The variable domain in full, with the rest retrieved from reference TRBV7-2 and TRBJ2-2, is GAGVSQSPSNKVTEKGKDVELRCDPISGHTALYWYRQSLGQGLEFLIYFQGNSAPDKSGLPSDRFSAERTGGSVSTLTIQRTQQEDSAVYLCASSTQGAGELFFGEGSRLTVL.

V and J are TRBV7-2 and TRBJ2-7; maybe TRBD1 (5 bases). Per the germline V gene, CDR1 is SGHTA and CDR2 is FQGNSA. The CDR3 length is 15 residues. V lost 0 bases, J lost 3 bases, and 12 bases lay in between. CDR3 region: CASSLALGQGYEQYF. The CDR3 coding sequence is TGTGCCAGCAGCTTAGCGTTGGGTCAGGGCTACGAGCAGTACTTC.

This clone rates as medium-sized. CDR3 DNA sequence: TGTGCCAGTAGTATAGATCGGGACAGGGGCTACACCTTC. Protein product: CASSIDRDRGYTF. The chain has TRBV19 and TRBJ1-2, with 8 positions matching TRBD1. This CDR3 is built from 13 residues. The germline gives CDR1 LNHDA, CDR2 SQIVND (reference sequence). V lost 0 bases to trimming and J lost 8 bases; unmatched junction nucleotides: 2.

This sequence joins TRBV4-3 and TRBJ1-5, with 7 bases identical to TRBD1. CDR1 is LGHNA, CDR2 YSLEER, per germline. V dropped 4 bases and J dropped 7; count of bases not matched to a gene: 10. The CDR3 covers 15 residues. CDR3 amino acids: CASSPTGQQRQPQHF. The CDR3 nucleotides are TGCGCCAGCAGCCCCACGGGACAGCAGCGACAGCCCCAGCATTTT.

This clone has a single count. The CDR3 loop is CASSLVGETQYF. The CDR3 DNA reads as TGCGCCAGCAGCTTGGTCGGGGAGACCCAGTACTTC. The V and J genes are TRBV5-1 and TRBJ2-5, with unresolved D. Trimming cost V 0 bases and J 5 bases, with 5 bases left between them. Germline CDR1 reads SGHRS; CDR2 reads YFSETQ. The CDR3 has 12 amino acids.

This clone ranks as medium-sized. The rearrangement joins TRBV28 to TRBJ1-1, with a weak D call TRBD1 (5 bases). The CDR3 loop spans 14 amino acids. Germline values: CDR1 MDHEN, CDR2 SYDVKM. V was clipped by 3 bases and J by 4 bases, with 12 bases between them. DNA of the CDR3: TGTGCCAGCAGTTTCATTGGAAGGGGCACTGAAGCTTTCTTT. This codes for CASSFIGRGTEAFF.

The CDR3 DNA sequence: TGTGCCAGCAGCGTAGGACAGGGGAACTATGGCTACACCTTC. Translation gives CASSVGQGNYGYTF. The rearrangement links TRBV9 to TRBJ1-2; 8 bases agree with TRBD1. J gave up 2 bases and V 0 bases, and 0 bases lay outside the gene matches. The germline V gene encodes CDR1 SGDLS and CDR2 YYNGEE. The CDR3 is 14 residues long. Looking up the rest from reference TRBV9 and TRBJ1-2 gives the full variable domain: DSGVTQTPKHLITATGQRVTLRCSPRSGDLSVYWYQQSLDQGLQFLIQYYNGEERAKGNILERFSAQQFPDLHSELNLSSLELGDSALYFCASSVGQGNYGYTFGSGTRLTVV.

This clone was observed a few times. The chain couples TRBV15 to TRBJ2-4; TRBD2 might be the D (6 bases). The CDR3 extends over 16 amino acids. Per the germline V gene, CDR1 is LNHNV and CDR2 is YYDKDF (reference sequence). Trimming pared 5 bases from V and 0 bases from J, leaving 14 bases between. CDR3 in DNA: TGTGCCACCAGCCCTGGAGGGGCCCTAGCCAAAAACATTCAGTACTTC. Translating gives CATSPGGALAKNIQYF.

The chain is built from TRBV4-3 and TRBJ2-7; 7 bases agree with TRBD2. Germline V gene lookup returns CDR1 LGHNA and CDR2 YSLEER. The CDR3 totals 18 residues. V was clipped by 0 bases and J by 6 bases; unmatched bases: 17. This chain's CDR3 is CASSQEVAGGLRGSEQYF. The CDR3 coding sequence is TGCGCCAGCAGCCAAGAGGTAGCGGGTGGGTTGAGGGGAAGCGAGCAGTACTTC.

There are many counts of this clone. The chain links TRBV15 to TRBJ1-1, with D uncertain. Trimming removed 0 bases at V and 3 bases at J, with 11 bases between. The germline V gene encodes CDR1 LNHNV and CDR2 YYDKDF (reference sequence). The CDR3 has 15 residues. CDR3 residues: CATSRDSSGDTEAFF. The CDR3 coding sequence is TGTGCCACCAGCAGAGACAGCTCCGGAGACACTGAAGCTTTCTTT. The entire variable domain, with the rest obtained from reference TRBV15 and TRBJ1-1, is as follows: DAMVIQNPRYQVTQFGKPVTLSCSQTLNHNVMYWYQQKSSQAPKLLFHYYDKDFNNEADTPDNFQSRRPNTSFCFLDIRSPGLGDTAMYLCATSRDSSGDTEAFFGQGTRLTVV.

The rearrangement uses TRBV7-8 and TRBJ2-3; 13 bases agree with TRBD2. Trimming took 3 bases from V and 0 from J; bases not matched to a gene: 12. The CDR3 contains 20 residues. Germline loops: CDR1 SGHVS, CDR2 FQNEAQ. DNA for the CDR3: TGTGCCAGCAGCTTCCCTACACTAGCGGGGGGGGCATCTAGCACAGATACGCAGTATTTT. Translation gives CASSFPTLAGGASSTDTQYF.

The chain has TRBV2 and TRBJ1-2; 9 positions match TRBD1. CDR3 length equals 14 residues. The germline V gene encodes CDR1 SNHLY and CDR2 FYNNEI. With 8 bases clipped from V and 7 bases from J, the junction kept 11 bases outside the gene matches. CDR3 nucleotides: TGTGCCAGCGCTACCGGGACAGGGTACGTTGGCTACACCTTC. Its protein product is CASATGTGYVGYTF.

This clone was observed a few times. V and J are TRBV6-5 and TRBJ1-2; 9 bases align to TRBD1. V gave up 2 bases and J gave up 8 bases; unmatched junction bases: 9. CDR3 length: 15 amino acids. Germline V CDR1 and CDR2: MNHEY, SVGAGI. The CDR3 sequence: CASSYDGGQGNGYTF. The CDR3 DNA reads as TGTGCCAGCAGTTACGACGGAGGACAGGGGAACGGCTACACCTTC.

V is TRBV5-6 and J is TRBJ2-1; 12 bases agree with TRBD2. The CDR3 has 17 amino acids. Looked up from germline, CDR1 is SGHDT and CDR2 is YYEEEE. V dropped 4 bases and J dropped 0; count of bases not matched to a gene: 5. The CDR3 bases are TGTGCCAGCAGCGCTTCTAGCGGGAGGGGCTCCTACAATGAGCAGTTCTTC. Amino acids: CASSASSGRGSYNEQFF.

Concerning this clone itself: Mismatch with germline at one junction end may stem from a read error. The chain employs TRBV7-7 and TRBJ2-1, with TRBD1 matching over 8 bases. From germline, CDR1 is SSHAT and CDR2 FNYEAQ (reference sequence). The CDR3 has 14 residues. The DNA for the CDR3 is TGTGCTAGCAGCTTGACAGGGGATTACAATGAGCAGTTCTTC. This codes for CASSLTGDYNEQFF.

The chain uses TRBV5-1 and TRBJ2-7; perhaps TRBD1 as D (6 bases). CDR3 length: 15 residues. CDR1 and CDR2 from the germline V gene are SGHRS and YFSETQ. V lost 3 bases, J lost 7 bases, and 20 bases lay in between. CDR3 in amino acids: CASSSDWGRIGEQYF. DNA for the CDR3: TGCGCCAGCAGCTCGGACTGGGGGCGGATTGGAGAGCAGTACTTC.